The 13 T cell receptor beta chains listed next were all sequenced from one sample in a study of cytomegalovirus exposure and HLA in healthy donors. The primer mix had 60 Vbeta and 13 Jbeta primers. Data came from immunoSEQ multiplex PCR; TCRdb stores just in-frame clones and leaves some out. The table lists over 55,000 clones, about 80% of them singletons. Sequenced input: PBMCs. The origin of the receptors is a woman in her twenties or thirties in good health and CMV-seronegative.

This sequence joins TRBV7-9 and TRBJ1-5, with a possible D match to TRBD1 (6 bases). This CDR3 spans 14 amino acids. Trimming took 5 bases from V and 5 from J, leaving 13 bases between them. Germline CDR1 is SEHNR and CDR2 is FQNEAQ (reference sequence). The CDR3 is CASSGLTGDQPQHF. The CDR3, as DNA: TGTGCCAGCAGCGGACTGACAGGCGATCAGCCCCAGCATTTT.

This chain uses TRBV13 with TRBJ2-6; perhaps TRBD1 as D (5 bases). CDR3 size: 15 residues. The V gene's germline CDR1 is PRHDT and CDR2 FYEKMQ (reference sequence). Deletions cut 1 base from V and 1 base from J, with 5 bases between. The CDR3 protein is CASSLAGSGANVLTF. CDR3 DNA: TGTGCCAGCAGCTTAGCAGGGTCTGGGGCCAACGTCCTGACTTTC.

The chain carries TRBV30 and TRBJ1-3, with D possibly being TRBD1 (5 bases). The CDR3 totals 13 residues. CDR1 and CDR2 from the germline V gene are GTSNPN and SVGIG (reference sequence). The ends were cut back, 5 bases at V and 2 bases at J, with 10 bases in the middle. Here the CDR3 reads CAWDSNAGNTIYF. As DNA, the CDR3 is TGTGCCTGGGACAGTAACGCTGGAAACACCATATATTTT.

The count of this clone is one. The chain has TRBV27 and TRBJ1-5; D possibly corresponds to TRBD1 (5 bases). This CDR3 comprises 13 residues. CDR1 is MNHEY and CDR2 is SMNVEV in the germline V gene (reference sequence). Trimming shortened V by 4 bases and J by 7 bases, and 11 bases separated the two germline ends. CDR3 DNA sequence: TGTGCCAGCAGTTACAGGCATCGGCAGCCCCAGCATTTT. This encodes CASSYRHRQPQHF.

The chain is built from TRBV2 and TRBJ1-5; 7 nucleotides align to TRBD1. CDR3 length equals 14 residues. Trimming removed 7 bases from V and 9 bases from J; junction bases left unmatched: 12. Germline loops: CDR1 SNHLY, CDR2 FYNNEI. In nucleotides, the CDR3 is TGTGCCAGCAAGGGGGCAGGGTGGCGATGGCCCCAGCATTTT. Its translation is CASKGAGWRWPQHF.

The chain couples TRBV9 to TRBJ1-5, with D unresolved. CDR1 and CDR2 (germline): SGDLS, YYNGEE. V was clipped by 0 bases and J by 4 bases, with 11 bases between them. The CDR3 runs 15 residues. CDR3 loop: CASSVGNGGNQPQHF. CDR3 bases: TGTGCCAGCAGCGTAGGTAATGGAGGGAATCAGCCCCAGCATTTT. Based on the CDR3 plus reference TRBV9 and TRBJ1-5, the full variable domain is DSGVTQTPKHLITATGQRVTLRCSPRSGDLSVYWYQQSLDQGLQFLIQYYNGEERAKGNILERFSAQQFPDLHSELNLSSLELGDSALYFCASSVGNGGNQPQHFGDGTRLSIL.

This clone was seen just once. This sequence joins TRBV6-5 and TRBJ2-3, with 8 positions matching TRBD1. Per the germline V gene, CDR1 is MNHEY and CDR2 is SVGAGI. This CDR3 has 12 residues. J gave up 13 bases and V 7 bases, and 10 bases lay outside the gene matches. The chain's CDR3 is CASTTPGQVEYF. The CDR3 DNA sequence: TGTGCCAGCACCACCCCGGGACAGGTGGAGTATTTT.

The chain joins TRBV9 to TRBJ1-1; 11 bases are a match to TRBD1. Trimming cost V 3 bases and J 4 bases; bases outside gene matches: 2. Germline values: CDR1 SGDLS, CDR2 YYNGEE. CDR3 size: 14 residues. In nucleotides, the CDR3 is TGTGCCAGCAGCGGGACAGGGGGCATCACTGAAGCTTTCTTT. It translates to CASSGTGGITEAFF.

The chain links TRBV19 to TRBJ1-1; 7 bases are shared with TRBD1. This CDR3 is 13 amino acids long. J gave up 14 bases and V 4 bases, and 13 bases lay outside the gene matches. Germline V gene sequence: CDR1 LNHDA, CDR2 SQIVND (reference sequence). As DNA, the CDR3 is TGTGCCAGTAGTACCCTCAGGGGGTGGCAGTCCTTCTTT. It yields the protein CASSTLRGWQSFF.

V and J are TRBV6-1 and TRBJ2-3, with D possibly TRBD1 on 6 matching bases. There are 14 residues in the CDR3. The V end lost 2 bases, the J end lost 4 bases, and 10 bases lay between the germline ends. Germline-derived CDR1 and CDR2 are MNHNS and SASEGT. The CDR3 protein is CASSETGSPDTQYF. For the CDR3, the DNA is TGTGCCAGCAGTGAAACAGGGTCACCAGATACGCAGTATTTT.

CDR3 bases: TGTGCCAGCAGCTTGTGGACAGGCCAAGAGACCCAGTACTTC. Encoded protein: CASSLWTGQETQYF. The chain carries TRBV5-4 and TRBJ2-5; TRBD1 matches 7 bases. Germline assignment: CDR1 SGHNT and CDR2 YYREEE (reference sequence). The CDR3 is 14 residues long. The ends lost 1 base at V and 1 base at J; junction bases unmatched: 1.

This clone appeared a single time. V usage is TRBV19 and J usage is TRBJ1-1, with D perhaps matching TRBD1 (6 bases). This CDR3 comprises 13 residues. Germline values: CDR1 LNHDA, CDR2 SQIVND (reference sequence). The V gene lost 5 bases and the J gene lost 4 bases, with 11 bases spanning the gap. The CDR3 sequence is CASSGQGFTEAFF. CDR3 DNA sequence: TGTGCCAGTAGTGGCCAGGGGTTCACTGAAGCTTTCTTT.

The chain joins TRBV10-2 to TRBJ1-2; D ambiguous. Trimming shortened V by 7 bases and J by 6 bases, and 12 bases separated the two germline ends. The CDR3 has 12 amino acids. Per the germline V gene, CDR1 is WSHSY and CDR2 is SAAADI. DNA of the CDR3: TGCGCCAGCACGGCGGGCCTCAATGGCTACACCTTC. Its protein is CASTAGLNGYTF.